These 29 T cell receptor beta chains were sequenced from one sample in a study of blood T cell repertoires in COVID-19. Only in-frame clones appear in the TCRdb table, and some are missing; sequencing was by immunoSEQ multiplex PCR. The table has 200,000 or so clones, 75% to 90% seen once; the top ten hold about 3.3%. The specimen sequenced was PBMCs or T cells enriched from blood (not recorded which). These receptors were collected from a woman aged 18-30 years in a cohort exposed to, infected with or recovered from COVID-19 (not recorded which).

The J gene is TRBJ2-1, the V gene TRBV11-3; 8 bases map to TRBD1. The CDR3 loop spans 16 amino acids. Trimming cost V 1 base and J 2 bases; bases outside gene matches: 4. CDR1 is SGHNT, CDR2 YENEEA, per germline. This CDR3 reads CASSLASTGAYNEQFF. The CDR3 DNA is TGTGCCAGCAGCTTAGCCTCGACAGGGGCCTACAATGAGCAGTTCTTC.

The gene calls are TRBV9 and TRBJ2-7; 8 nucleotides align to TRBD1. The CDR3 has 13 amino acids. Germline CDR1 is SGDLS and CDR2 is YYNGEE. Trimming took 1 base from V and 5 from J; bases not matched to a gene: 2. CDR3 nucleotides: TGTGCCAGCAGCGTACAGGGGGCGGACGAGCAGTACTTC. It encodes CASSVQGADEQYF.

The chain employs TRBV11-3 and TRBJ2-1, with D maybe TRBD2 (6 bases). Trimming pared 0 bases from V and 0 bases from J, leaving 6 bases between. This CDR3 contains 15 residues. CDR1 and CDR2 from the germline V gene are SGHNT and YENEEA. The CDR3 loop is CASSLEGGSYNEQFF. DNA of the CDR3: TGTGCCAGCAGCTTAGAGGGGGGCTCCTACAATGAGCAGTTCTTC.

The rearrangement uses TRBV27 and TRBJ2-1; D might be TRBD2 (5 bases). CDR3 size: 14 residues. Germline CDR1 MNHEY, CDR2 SMNVEV (reference sequence). Trimming pared 2 bases from V and 2 bases from J, leaving 7 bases between. The CDR3 sequence is CASSLSGAYNEQFF. DNA of the CDR3: TGTGCCAGCAGTTTAAGCGGAGCCTACAATGAGCAGTTCTTC.

The genes are TRBV19 and TRBJ1-1; unclear D gene. The germline V gene has CDR1 LNHDA and CDR2 SQIVND (reference sequence). The CDR3 sequence is 13 residues long. V lost 5 bases and J lost 1, with 8 bases in between. The CDR3 DNA reads TGTGCCAGTAGTCCGCGGTCGAACACTGAAGCTTTCTTT. Translation gives CASSPRSNTEAFF. Full variable domain (missing parts from reference TRBV19 and TRBJ1-1): DGGITQSPKYLFRKEGQNVTLSCEQNLNHDAMYWYRQDPGQGLRLIYYSQIVNDFQKGDIAEGYSVSREKKESFPLTVTSAQKNPTAFYLCASSPRSNTEAFFGQGTRLTVV.

The chain combines TRBV5-1 with TRBJ2-5; 9 bases align to TRBD2. Germline CDR1 SGHRS, CDR2 YFSETQ. The CDR3 length is 15 residues. Unmatched junction bases numbered 10, after V lost 4 bases and J lost 6 bases. In nucleotides, the CDR3 is TGCGCCAGCAGCGTGCCCGGGACTAGCAGCCAGACCCAGTACTTC. Protein product: CASSVPGTSSQTQYF.

The rearrangement links TRBV7-8 to TRBJ1-2; 10 nucleotides align to TRBD1. The germline V gene has CDR1 SGHVS and CDR2 FQNEAQ. V shed 5 bases, J shed 5 bases, and the junction held 2 bases outside the gene matches. The CDR3 has 13 residues. CDR3 in amino acids: CASSGQGEYGYTF. The CDR3 DNA follows: TGTGCCAGCAGCGGACAGGGGGAATATGGCTACACCTTC.

Notes on this clone: The junction differs from germline at one of its ends, possibly a read error. The chain has TRBV6-1 and TRBJ2-2, with TRBD1 matching 8 bases. CDR3 size: 15 residues. Germline CDR1 is MNHNS and CDR2 is SASEGT. CDR3 DNA: TGTGCCAGCAGAGAAGGACAGGGTGGGACCGGGGAGCTGTTTTTT. Its protein product is CASREGQGGTGELFF.

The chain links TRBV10-3 to TRBJ1-5; unclear D gene. The CDR3 is made up of 17 amino acids. Germline V gene data show CDR1 as ENHRY and CDR2 as SYGVKD. V shed 3 bases and J shed 0 bases, with 15 bases lying between them. The CDR3 loop is CAISENSGGYSNQPQHF. The CDR3 DNA is TGTGCCATCAGTGAAAACTCCGGCGGCTATAGCAATCAGCCCCAGCATTTT.

The chain couples TRBV10-3 to TRBJ2-3, with TRBD2 identical over 10 bases. This CDR3 comprises 19 residues. The germline gives CDR1 ENHRY, CDR2 SYGVKD. Trimming cost V 4 bases and J 3 bases; bases outside gene matches: 16. In DNA, the CDR3 is TGTGCCATCAGTGGTCCGAGGACTAGCGGACTCGAGGCGACAGATACGCAGTATTTT. The encoded protein is CAISGPRTSGLEATDTQYF.

This sequence joins TRBV14 and TRBJ1-1; no definite D call. The germline V and J ends were trimmed by 2 bases and 4 bases, with 17 bases remaining between them. The CDR3 extends over 16 amino acids. CDR1 is SGHDN, CDR2 FVKESK, per germline. The CDR3 DNA follows: TGTGCCAGCAGCCAATGGTCTCTCTTGGGGAGCACTGAAGCTTTCTTT. Amino acids: CASSQWSLLGSTEAFF.

V and J are TRBV5-6 and TRBJ2-4, with 13 nucleotides matching TRBD2. The CDR3 is made up of 15 amino acids. Trimming at V came to 3 bases and at J to 9 bases, leaving 6 bases not matched to a gene. Germline V CDR1 and CDR2: SGHDT, YYEEEE. CDR3: CASSSRLAGGAIQYF. Written as DNA, the CDR3 is TGTGCCAGCAGCTCCAGACTAGCGGGAGGAGCCATTCAGTACTTC.

In DNA form, the CDR3 reads TGTGCCAGTAGTATCCGTCGGGACAGGGGCGTTGGCTACACCTTC. It yields the protein CASSIRRDRGVGYTF. The chain is built from TRBV19 and TRBJ1-2, with 10 bases matching TRBD1. The CDR3 consists of 15 residues. Germline CDR1 reads LNHDA; CDR2 reads SQIVND (reference sequence). The trim removed 3 bases at V and 7 bases at J, leaving 8 bases unmatched.

In its sample, this clone was seen once. The rearrangement links TRBV28 to TRBJ2-2, with 7 bases aligning to TRBD2. Germline CDR1 MDHEN, CDR2 SYDVKM. The CDR3 spans 17 residues. J lost 2 bases, V lost 2 bases, and 8 bases had no gene match. The CDR3 sequence is CASSLRRGTTNTGELFF. CDR3 DNA: TGTGCCAGCAGTTTACGAAGAGGGACTACCAACACCGGGGAGCTGTTTTTT.

V is TRBV7-9 and J is TRBJ2-2; the D is unclear. This CDR3 has 11 residues. Germline assignment: CDR1 SEHNR and CDR2 FQNEAQ (reference sequence). V dropped 5 bases and J dropped 6 bases, with 4 bases sitting between them. The CDR3 here is CASSPSGELFF. For the CDR3, the DNA is TGTGCCAGCAGCCCATCCGGGGAGCTGTTTTTT.

The chain has TRBV2 and TRBJ1-2, with TRBD1 matching 7 bases. The CDR3 runs 14 residues. Losses at the gene ends were 6 bases for V and 4 bases for J; bases not matched to a gene: 8. Per the germline V gene, CDR1 is SNHLY and CDR2 is FYNNEI. For the CDR3, the DNA is TGTGCCAGCAGGGACTCCGGGACAGCCTATGGCTACACCTTC. Protein sequence: CASRDSGTAYGYTF. The full variable domain, with the rest looked up from reference TRBV2 and TRBJ1-2, is EPEVTQTPSHQVTQMGQEVILRCVPISNHLYFYWYRQILGQKVEFLVSFYNNEISEKSEIFDDQFSVERPDGSNFTLKIRSTKLEDSAMYFCASRDSGTAYGYTFGSGTRLTVV.

V and J are TRBV14 and TRBJ2-5, with a tentative D call TRBD1 (5 bases). Germline assignment: CDR1 SGHDN and CDR2 FVKESK. The CDR3 length is 15 residues. The V and J ends lost 1 base and 3 bases respectively, with 12 bases between them. The CDR3: CASSQALRGKETQYF. The DNA of the CDR3 is TGTGCCAGCAGCCAAGCATTAAGGGGTAAAGAGACCCAGTACTTC.

J is TRBJ1-1 and V is TRBV28; TRBD1 might be the D (6 bases). Germline assignment: CDR1 MDHEN and CDR2 SYDVKM. This CDR3 is 14 amino acids long. V dropped 6 bases and J dropped 4 bases, with 15 bases sitting between them. CDR3 coding DNA: TGTGCCAGCAGCCTCCGGCGAGGGGGCACTGAAGCTTTCTTT. Translation gives CASSLRRGGTEAFF.

The V gene is TRBV19, the J gene TRBJ1-4; TRBD1 is a possible D gene (5 bases). With 4 bases removed from V and 8 bases from J, the gap between germline ends came to 14 bases. The V gene's germline CDR1 is LNHDA and CDR2 SQIVND (reference sequence). The CDR3 runs to 14 residues. The CDR3 coding sequence is TGTGCCAGTAGTACAGGGTCGGAAGGAGAAAAACTGTTTTTT. Its protein product is CASSTGSEGEKLFF.

V and J are TRBV9 and TRBJ2-1; 8 positions match TRBD2. CDR3 length equals 16 residues. Per the germline V gene, CDR1 is SGDLS and CDR2 is YYNGEE. The V segment lost 0 bases and the J segment 5 bases; nucleotides outside the gene matches: 7. The chain's CDR3 is CASSVAGGRWNNEQFF. CDR3 coding DNA: TGTGCCAGCAGCGTAGCTGGCGGGAGGTGGAACAATGAGCAGTTCTTC.

The chain has TRBV13 and TRBJ1-4; D unclear. Trimming cost V 5 bases and J 3 bases, with 13 bases left between them. The CDR3 is 15 amino acids. The V gene's germline CDR1 is PRHDT and CDR2 FYEKMQ (reference sequence). The CDR3 sequence is CASSQATAANEKLFF. The CDR3 DNA follows: TGTGCCAGCAGCCAGGCCACAGCGGCTAATGAAAAACTGTTTTTT.

The genes are TRBV6-5 and TRBJ2-2; no reliable D call. The germline V gene has CDR1 MNHEY and CDR2 SVGAGI. The CDR3 consists of 14 residues. The V end was cut by 5 bases, the J end by 1 base, with 8 bases between. This CDR3 is CASSPVLNTGELFF. The CDR3 nucleotides read TGTGCCAGCAGTCCCGTCCTGAACACCGGGGAGCTGTTTTTT.

The gene calls are TRBV14 and TRBJ1-4; D unclear. Germline CDR1 SGHDN, CDR2 FVKESK. This CDR3 has 12 residues. Trimming took off 1 base at V and 8 bases at J, with 5 bases between the two ends. CDR3 in amino acids: CASSQASEKLFF. In nucleotides, the CDR3 is TGTGCCAGCAGCCAAGCTAGCGAAAAACTGTTTTTT.

This clone has a single count. This sequence joins TRBV11-3 and TRBJ1-1; D gene unclear. V lost 3 bases, J lost 1 base, and 3 bases lay in between. Germline-derived CDR1 and CDR2 are SGHNT and YENEEA. This CDR3 has 12 amino acids. The DNA for the CDR3 is TGTGCCAGCAGCTTTCGGAACACTGAAGCTTTCTTT. Its translation: CASSFRNTEAFF.

The chain recombines TRBV7-8 with TRBJ2-5; 9 nucleotides line up with TRBD2. Looked up from germline, CDR1 is SGHVS and CDR2 is FQNEAQ. The V gene end was trimmed by 1 base and the J gene end by 2 bases; junction bases not matched to a gene: 5. This CDR3 comprises 16 residues. Written as DNA, the CDR3 is TGTGCCAGCAGCTTAGGGGCGGGAGGGGTACAAGAGACCCAGTACTTC. It codes for CASSLGAGGVQETQYF.

The rearrangement uses TRBV6-2 or TRBV6-3 and TRBJ2-7; D unresolved. V was cut by 6 bases and J by 7 bases, with 16 bases left in between. This CDR3 region has 13 residues. Germline lookup yields CDR1 MNHEY and CDR2 SVGEGT. CDR3 sequence: CASSFLPHQEQYF. CDR3 nucleotide sequence: TGTGCCAGCAGCTTCCTCCCCCATCAGGAGCAGTACTTC.

This chain connects TRBV6-4 to TRBJ2-2; D not certain. Trimming took off 3 bases at V and 1 base at J, with 6 bases between the two ends. The V gene's germline CDR1 is MRHNA and CDR2 SNTAGT. This CDR3 contains 14 residues. This CDR3 is CASSEQENTGELFF. CDR3 nucleotides: TGTGCCAGCAGTGAGCAGGAGAACACCGGGGAGCTGTTTTTT.

This clone was observed a single time. The rearrangement uses TRBV10-2 and TRBJ1-2, with D possibly TRBD1 on 6 matching bases. Germline V gives CDR1 WSHSY, CDR2 SAAADI. Trimming left V 2 bases short and J 7 bases short, with 17 bases between. The CDR3 extends over 15 amino acids. CDR3 residues: CASSETVQGRGGYTF. The CDR3 region has the DNA TGCGCCAGCAGTGAGACAGTACAGGGTAGAGGTGGCTACACCTTC.

The count of this clone is one. This chain links TRBV11-2 with TRBJ2-1, with a possible D match to TRBD2 (7 bases). Germline CDR1 and CDR2: SGHAT and FQNNGV. The V end was cut by 0 bases, the J end by 8 bases, with 17 bases between. The CDR3 sequence is 16 residues long. CDR3: CASSLDWGAGAYEQFF. CDR3 in DNA: TGTGCCAGCAGCTTAGATTGGGGGGCGGGAGCCTATGAGCAGTTCTTC.